The rows below give T cell receptor beta chains drawn from one sample of a study of cytomegalovirus exposure and HLA in healthy donors. Sequencing was performed with immunoSEQ multiplex PCR; in TCRdb, only in-frame clones are kept and a portion is missing. The sample lists 90,000 to 100,000 clones, roughly 67% occurring once. Sequencing was done on a sample of PBMCs. The origin of the receptors is a boy aged 10-17 years in good health and CMV-seropositive. CDR3s include the opening cysteine and the closing phenylalanine or tryptophan. The D gene is left open where the match is weak. Rows may omit the clone size; those that give it use once, few, many or a size class.

clone size: -
D gene: -
V gene: TRBV4-3
J gene: TRBJ2-1
CDR3 DNA: TGCGCCAGCAGCCAAGGCCCGGGGAAAGGGTTCGACAATGAGCAGTTCTTC
CDR3 protein: CASSQGPGKGFDNEQFF

clone size: once
D gene: -
V gene: TRBV19
J gene: TRBJ1-3
CDR3 DNA: TGTGCCAGTAGCCACGGCAGGAAAGTTCGCTCTGGAAACACCATATATTTT
CDR3 protein: CASSHGRKVRSGNTIYF

clone size: -
D gene: TRBD2
V gene: TRBV19
J gene: TRBJ2-7
CDR3 DNA: TGTGCCAGTAGACGAACCCGGGAGGGCGAGCAGTACTTC
CDR3 protein: CASRRTREGEQYF

clone size: -
D gene: TRBD1
V gene: TRBV15
J gene: TRBJ1-2
CDR3 DNA: TGTGCCACCAGCAAGGACAGGGGTAACTATGGCTACACCTTC
CDR3 protein: CATSKDRGNYGYTF

clone size: -
D gene: TRBD1
V gene: TRBV28
J gene: TRBJ1-5
CDR3 DNA: TGTGCCAGCAGTTTAAGCAGGGGGTCTAATAGCAATCAGCCCCAGCATTTT
CDR3 protein: CASSLSRGSNSNQPQHF

clone size: -
D gene: -
V gene: TRBV7-6
J gene: TRBJ1-1
CDR3 DNA: TGTGCCGGCGGACAAGTGGGGCCCACTGAAGCTTTCTTT
CDR3 protein: CAGGQVGPTEAFF

clone size: -
D gene: TRBD1
V gene: TRBV12-5
J gene: TRBJ1-1
CDR3 DNA: TGTGCTAGTGGTTTTGGGACAGGGAGAAGGGGAACTGAAGCTTTCTTT
CDR3 protein: CASGFGTGRRGTEAFF

clone size: -
D gene: TRBD2
V gene: TRBV6-6
J gene: TRBJ2-3
CDR3 DNA: TGTGCCAGCAGGACTAGCGCTGGAGATACGCAGTATTTT
CDR3 protein: CASRTSAGDTQYF

clone size: -
D gene: -
V gene: TRBV12-5
J gene: TRBJ2-2
CDR3 DNA: TGTGCTGGTCAGGGGAGCGGGGAGCTGTTTTTT
CDR3 protein: CAGQGSGELFF

clone size: -
D gene: TRBD1
V gene: TRBV15
J gene: TRBJ1-5
CDR3 DNA: TGTGCCACCGCGACAGGGAGATCCTATAGCAATCAGCCCCAGCATTTT
CDR3 protein: CATATGRSYSNQPQHF

clone size: few
D gene: TRBD2
V gene: TRBV6-5
J gene: TRBJ2-3
CDR3 DNA: TGTGCCAGCAGTTACCGACTAGCGGGGGGACAAGATACGCAGTATTTT
CDR3 protein: CASSYRLAGGQDTQYF

clone size: -
D gene: TRBD1
V gene: TRBV25-1
J gene: TRBJ1-6
CDR3 DNA: TGTGCCAGCAGTGTTGGGACAGTCAATTCACCCCTCAACTTT
CDR3 protein: CASSVGTVNSPLNF

clone size: few
D gene: TRBD1
V gene: TRBV9
J gene: TRBJ1-4
CDR3 DNA: TGTGCCAGCAGCTTTTCGGACAGGGACAGCGAAAAACTGTTTTTT
CDR3 protein: CASSFSDRDSEKLFF

clone size: -
D gene: -
V gene: TRBV30
J gene: TRBJ1-2
CDR3 DNA: TGTGCCTGGAGTGTGAGGCCTCTTTATGGCTACACCTTC
CDR3 protein: CAWSVRPLYGYTF

clone size: -
D gene: TRBD2
V gene: TRBV6-5
J gene: TRBJ2-1
CDR3 DNA: TGTGCCAGCAGTTACACGGGACTAGGATACAATGAGCAGTTCTTC
CDR3 protein: CASSYTGLGYNEQFF

clone size: -
D gene: TRBD2
V gene: TRBV4-1
J gene: TRBJ2-7
CDR3 DNA: TGCGCCAGCAGCCAAGATGAGGTAGCGGGGGGGCGAGCGCGCGAGCAGTACTTC
CDR3 protein: CASSQDEVAGGRAREQYF